The 17 T cell receptor beta chains listed next were all sequenced from one sample in a study of OX40 agonist ivuxolimab in advanced cancers. This table comes from immunoSEQ multiplex PCR, and its TCRdb copy is limited to in-frame clones, with some not included. Of more than 35,000 clones listed, roughly 86% were seen once; the top ten hold about 2.4%. Sample: CD4+ or CD8+ T cells sorted from blood, taken in a trial of the OX40 agonist ivuxolimab. These receptors were collected from an adult with an advanced solid tumor such as melanoma, head and neck, liver or kidney cancer.

This clone was found once. The chain combines TRBV11-2 with TRBJ1-2, with 7 nucleotides matching TRBD1. The CDR3 spans 15 residues. J gave up 6 bases and V 7 bases, and 14 bases lay outside the gene matches. Germline values: CDR1 SGHAT, CDR2 FQNNGV. CDR3 in DNA: TGTGCCAGCATCCTTATGGGCGGACAGGCCCATGGCTACACCTTC. Its translation: CASILMGGQAHGYTF.

The V call is TRBV5-1, the J call TRBJ1-2; possibly TRBD1 for D (6 bases). The V end lost 4 bases, the J end lost 3 bases, and 10 bases lay between the germline ends. The CDR3 totals 13 residues. Germline V CDR1 and CDR2: SGHRS, YFSETQ. The CDR3 nucleotides read TGCGCCAGCAGCGTGGACAGTGACTATGGCTACACCTTC. This translates into CASSVDSDYGYTF.

Points on this clone: At one end the junction does not follow the germline gene, possibly because of a read error. This chain links TRBV7-7 with TRBJ2-2; 14 nucleotides agree with TRBD2. The CDR3 contains 17 residues. In germline, CDR1 is SSHAT, CDR2 FNYEAQ (reference sequence). CDR3 loop: CASSPRLAGGPSGELFF. In nucleotides, the CDR3 is TGTGCTAGCAGCCCGCGACTAGCGGGGGGGCCTAGCGGGGAGCTGTTTTTT.

The rearrangement links TRBV29-1 to TRBJ2-2; no clear D gene. V lost 2 bases to trimming and J lost 4 bases, with 11 bases between them. The CDR3 loop spans 14 amino acids. CDR1 and CDR2 (germline): SQVTM, ANQGSEA. CDR3: CSVETVGRTGELFF. In nucleotides, the CDR3 is TGCAGCGTTGAAACGGTGGGCCGCACCGGGGAGCTGTTTTTT.

V and J are TRBV27 and TRBJ1-4; D is possibly TRBD1 (5 bases). V lost 3 bases and J 2 bases, leaving 7 bases between the germline ends. Germline V gene sequence: CDR1 MNHEY, CDR2 SMNVEV (reference sequence). CDR3 length: 14 amino acids. CDR3 residues: CASSFDSTNEKLFF. CDR3 nucleotide sequence: TGTGCCAGCAGTTTCGACAGTACTAATGAAAAACTGTTTTTT.

The V gene is TRBV4-2, the J gene TRBJ2-3; 8 nucleotides match TRBD2. Germline CDR1 and CDR2: LGHNA and YNFKEQ. CDR3 length: 16 amino acids. Trimming cost V 4 bases and J 3 bases; bases outside gene matches: 9. CDR3 loop: CASSPGGADWTDTQYF. The CDR3 DNA reads TGTGCCAGCAGCCCCGGGGGGGCCGATTGGACAGATACGCAGTATTTT.

V gene TRBV1 combines with J gene TRBJ2-2. TRBV1 is listed as a pseudogene. The CDR3 is made up of 14 amino acids. The CDR3 reads CTSSQDRFPGELFF. The CDR3 DNA sequence: TGCACCAGCAGCCAAGATCGATTTCCCGGGGAGCTGTTTTTT.

The chain employs TRBV2 and TRBJ2-7; a possible D gene is TRBD1 (6 bases). Trimming left V 5 bases short and J 7 bases short, with 15 bases between. CDR3 length: 13 residues. The germline CDR1 and CDR2 sequences are SNHLY and FYNNEI. The CDR3 reads CASSYREKGEQYF. For the CDR3, the DNA is TGTGCCAGCAGTTACAGGGAAAAGGGGGAGCAGTACTTC.

The gene calls are TRBV6-5 and TRBJ1-1; D is uncertain. This CDR3 comprises 15 residues. Trimming took off 0 bases at V and 6 bases at J, with 14 bases between the two ends. Per the germline V gene, CDR1 is MNHEY and CDR2 is SVGAGI. The CDR3 nucleotides read TGTGCCAGCAGTTACTCGAGAATGAAGGTCCCTGAAGCTTTCTTT. Its protein product is CASSYSRMKVPEAFF.

This clone is a singleton in its sample. The rearrangement links TRBV29-1 to TRBJ2-3, with D unclear. This CDR3 spans 10 amino acids. Trimming pared 6 bases from V and 7 bases from J, leaving 8 bases between. Germline CDR1 SQVTM, CDR2 ANQGSEA. CDR3: CSVRQNTQYF. The CDR3 DNA reads TGCAGCGTCCGGCAGAATACGCAGTATTTT.

This clone was counted a single time. This chain joins TRBV29-1 and TRBJ1-5; D gene ambiguous. Germline-derived CDR1 and CDR2 are SQVTM and ANQGSEA. This CDR3 has 13 residues. Trimming pared 7 bases from V and 7 bases from J, leaving 17 bases between. CDR3 sequence reads: CSAKGDRDQPQHF. DNA for the CDR3: TGCAGCGCTAAAGGAGACCGAGACCAGCCCCAGCATTTT.

J is TRBJ2-2 and V is TRBV19; D could derive from TRBD1 or TRBD2 (6 bases each). Germline-derived CDR1 and CDR2 are LNHDA and SQIVND (reference sequence). V was trimmed by 3 bases and J by 6 bases, leaving 17 bases between them. The CDR3 has 16 amino acids. In nucleotides, the CDR3 is TGTGCCAGTAGTATCGGAAGGGGGGACTTATCCGGGGAGCTGTTTTTT. This codes for CASSIGRGDLSGELFF.

The gene calls are TRBV6-6 and TRBJ2-1, with 7 bases fitting TRBD1. Germline CDR1 reads MNHNY; CDR2 reads SVGAGI (reference sequence). The ends lost 2 bases at V and 2 bases at J; junction bases unmatched: 3. CDR3 length: 15 residues. The CDR3 sequence: CASSYGQVTYNEQFF. The CDR3, as DNA: TGTGCCAGCAGTTACGGACAGGTCACCTACAATGAGCAGTTCTTC.

The chain couples TRBV5-1 to TRBJ1-3; D not resolved. The CDR3 runs to 16 residues. Looked up from germline, CDR1 is SGHRS and CDR2 is YFSETQ. The germline V and J ends were trimmed by 0 bases and 4 bases, with 14 bases remaining between them. The CDR3 spells CASSLDREAQGNTIYF. CDR3 nucleotide sequence: TGCGCCAGCAGCTTGGATCGGGAAGCACAGGGAAACACCATATATTTT.

The sample holds one count of this clone. V and J are TRBV10-3 and TRBJ2-1; the D gene is possibly TRBD2 (6 bases). Germline values: CDR1 ENHRY, CDR2 SYGVKD. Trimming stripped 3 bases from V and 5 bases from J, with 14 bases between. The CDR3 is 15 amino acids. The DNA for the CDR3 is TGTGCCATCAGTGATGGGCTGGGAGGCAACAATGAGCAGTTCTTC. This codes for CAISDGLGGNNEQFF.

This rearrangement joins TRBV29-1 to TRBJ1-2, with 9 bases fitting TRBD1. The CDR3 consists of 14 residues. J lost 5 bases, V lost 6 bases, and 10 bases had no gene match. Germline V gene sequence: CDR1 SQVTM, CDR2 ANQGSEA. In DNA, the CDR3 is TGCAGCGTAGAGACAGGGGGAGACTCTTATGGCTACACCTTC. Translation: CSVETGGDSYGYTF.

V gene TRBV9 combines with J gene TRBJ2-2; D perhaps matches TRBD1 (6 bases). CDR3 length: 14 amino acids. Trimming stripped 4 bases from V and 6 bases from J, with 13 bases between. From germline, CDR1 is SGDLS and CDR2 YYNGEE. CDR3 coding DNA: TGTGCCAGCAGCCGACAGGCCGGACCCGGGGAGCTGTTTTTT. Amino acid sequence: CASSRQAGPGELFF.